These 10 T cell receptor beta chains share one sample of origin, sequenced in a study of cytomegalovirus exposure and HLA in healthy donors. PCR used 60 Vbeta primers and 13 Jbeta primers. Profiled with immunoSEQ multiplex PCR; TCRdb holds only in-frame clones, not every one. The repertoire holds 200,000 to 250,000 clones, with roughly 78% as singletons. Material for sequencing was PBMCs. The receptors were sampled from a boy aged 5-17 years in good health and CMV-seronegative.

In its sample, this clone was seen a few times. The sample carries other DNA sequences with the same CDR3. The chain joins TRBV4-1 to TRBJ2-7; 9 bases fit TRBD2. This CDR3 has 15 residues. The germline gives CDR1 MGHRA, CDR2 YSYEKL. V lost 1 base and J lost 1; bases outside the gene matches: 2. For the CDR3, the DNA is TGCGCCAGCAGCCAAGGACTAGCGGTTTCCTACGAGCAGTACTTC. It translates to CASSQGLAVSYEQYF.

The rearrangement links TRBV29-1 to TRBJ1-2; 8 nucleotides line up with TRBD1. Germline V gene lookup returns CDR1 SQVTM and CDR2 ANQGSEA. CDR3 length equals 13 residues. Trimming at V came to 5 bases and at J to 5 bases, leaving 7 bases not matched to a gene. Here the CDR3 reads CSVLGQGSYGYTF. The DNA for the CDR3 is TGCAGCGTTCTCGGACAGGGTTCATATGGCTACACCTTC.

This chain uses TRBV7-6 with TRBJ1-3; tentatively, D is TRBD1 (5 bases). V was cut by 3 bases and J by 1 base, with 7 bases left in between. Germline values: CDR1 SGHVS, CDR2 FNYEAQ. The length of the CDR3 is 14 residues. The CDR3 region has the DNA TGTGCCAGCAGCTTTGGGGGGTCTGGAAACACCATATATTTT. This encodes CASSFGGSGNTIYF.

This clone occurred a few times. This chain links TRBV5-1 with TRBJ1-1; 9 nucleotides line up with TRBD1. Germline V lookup: CDR1 SGHRS, CDR2 YFSETQ. The CDR3 loop spans 14 amino acids. The trim removed 4 bases at V and 1 base at J, leaving 2 bases unmatched. The CDR3 region has the DNA TGCGCCAGCAGCGTGGACAGGGGGAACACTGAAGCTTTCTTT. Translated, it gives CASSVDRGNTEAFF.

The chain uses TRBV5-1 and TRBJ2-2; D uncertain. Germline V CDR1 and CDR2: SGHRS, YFSETQ. The CDR3 covers 16 residues. Deletions cut 2 bases from V and 0 bases from J, with 11 bases between. CDR3 protein: CASSFTLAANTGELFF. Here the CDR3 DNA reads TGCGCCAGCAGCTTTACCCTTGCGGCGAACACCGGGGAGCTGTTTTTT.

This chain joins TRBV5-4 and TRBJ2-7; possible D gene TRBD2, 5 bases. The ends were cut back, 0 bases at V and 5 bases at J, with 15 bases in the middle. Germline V gives CDR1 SGHNT, CDR2 YYREEE (reference sequence). The CDR3 extends over 15 amino acids. In DNA, the CDR3 is TGTGCCAGCAGCTTGGCGGCGGGCAAAGACAACGAGCAGTACTTC. Protein sequence: CASSLAAGKDNEQYF.

The V call is TRBV6-1, the J call TRBJ1-2, with 8 nucleotides matching TRBD1. Germline trimming cut 1 base from V and 5 bases from J; bases unmatched to any gene: 3. CDR1 MNHNS and CDR2 SASEGT come from the germline V gene. The CDR3 spans 14 residues. CDR3 DNA sequence: TGTGCCAGCAGTGAAGAACAGGGGGTGTATGGCTACACCTTC. It translates to CASSEEQGVYGYTF.

The chain combines TRBV5-4 with TRBJ2-4, with 7 nucleotides matching TRBD2. This CDR3 contains 15 residues. The J segment lost 6 bases and the V segment lost 4 bases, leaving 10 bases of the junction unmatched. The V gene's germline CDR1 is SGHNT and CDR2 YYREEE (reference sequence). In nucleotides, the CDR3 is TGTGCCAGCAGCCCCCAGGGAGCGGGGCGAAACATTCAGTACTTC. This sequence encodes CASSPQGAGRNIQYF.

CDR3 sequence reads: CASSQDFFQGAESYTF. In nucleotides, the CDR3 is TGCGCCAGCAGCCAAGATTTTTTCCAGGGTGCTGAGAGCTACACCTTC. This rearrangement joins TRBV4-1 to TRBJ1-2, with a weak D call TRBD1 (5 bases). Between the trimmed V and J ends, which lost 0 bases and 9 bases, there was a span of 20 bases. Per the germline V gene, CDR1 is MGHRA and CDR2 is YSYEKL. CDR3 size: 16 residues.

The chain employs TRBV7-9 and TRBJ2-3; maybe TRBD2 (5 bases). The CDR3 sequence is 14 residues long. Germline CDR1 is SEHNR and CDR2 is FQNEAQ (reference sequence). With 5 bases removed from V and 2 bases from J, the gap between germline ends came to 11 bases. The CDR3 bases are TGTGCCAGCAGCCAGACCGGGATCACAGATACGCAGTATTTT. This encodes CASSQTGITDTQYF.